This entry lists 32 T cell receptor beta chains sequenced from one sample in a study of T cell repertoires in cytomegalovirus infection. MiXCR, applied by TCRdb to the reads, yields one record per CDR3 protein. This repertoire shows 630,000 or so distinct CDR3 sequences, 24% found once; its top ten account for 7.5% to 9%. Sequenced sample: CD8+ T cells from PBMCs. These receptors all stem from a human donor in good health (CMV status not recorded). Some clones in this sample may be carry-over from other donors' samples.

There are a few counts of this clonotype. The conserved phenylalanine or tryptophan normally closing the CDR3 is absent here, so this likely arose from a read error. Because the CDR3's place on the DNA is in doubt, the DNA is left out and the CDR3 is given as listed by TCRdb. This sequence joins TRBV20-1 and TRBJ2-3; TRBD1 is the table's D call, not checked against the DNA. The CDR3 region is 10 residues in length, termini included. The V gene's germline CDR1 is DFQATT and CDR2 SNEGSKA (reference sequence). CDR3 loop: CSAWDGSSRL.

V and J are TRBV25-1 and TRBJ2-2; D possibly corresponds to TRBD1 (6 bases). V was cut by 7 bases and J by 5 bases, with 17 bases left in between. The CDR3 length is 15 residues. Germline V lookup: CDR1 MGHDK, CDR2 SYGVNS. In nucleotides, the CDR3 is TGTGCCAGCACCCCCCGAAGGCAGGGGACCGGGGAGCTGTTTTTT. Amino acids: CASTPRRQGTGELFF.

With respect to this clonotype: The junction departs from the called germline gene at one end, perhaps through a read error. The CDR3 DNA follows: TGTGTCACCAGCCCCACTAACTATGGCTACACCTTC. Its translation: CVTSPTNYGYTF. The V gene is TRBV15, the J gene TRBJ1-2; no clear D gene. Germline V gene sequence: CDR1 LNHNV, CDR2 YYDKDF (reference sequence). The CDR3 is made up of 12 amino acids.

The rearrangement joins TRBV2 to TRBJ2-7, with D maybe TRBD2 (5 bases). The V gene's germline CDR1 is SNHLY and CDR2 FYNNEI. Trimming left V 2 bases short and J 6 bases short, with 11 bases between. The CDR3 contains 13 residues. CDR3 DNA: TGTGCCAGCAGTGAACTGAGGGATGGCGAGCAGTACTTC. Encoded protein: CASSELRDGEQYF.

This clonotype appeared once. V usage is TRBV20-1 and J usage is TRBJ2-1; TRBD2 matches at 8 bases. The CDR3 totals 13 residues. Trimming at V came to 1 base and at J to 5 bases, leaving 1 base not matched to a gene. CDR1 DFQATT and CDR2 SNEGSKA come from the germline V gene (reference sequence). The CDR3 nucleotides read TGCAGTGCTAGAGGCGGGGGGCACAATGAGCAGTTCTTC. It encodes CSARGGGHNEQFF.

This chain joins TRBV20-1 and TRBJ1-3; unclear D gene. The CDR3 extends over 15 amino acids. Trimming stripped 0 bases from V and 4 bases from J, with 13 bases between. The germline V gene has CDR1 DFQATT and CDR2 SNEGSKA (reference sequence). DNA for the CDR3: TGCAGTGCTAGAGATCCGGGGAGAAACGGAAACACCATATATTTT. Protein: CSARDPGRNGNTIYF.

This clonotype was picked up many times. In nucleotides, the CDR3 is TGTGCCAGCAGCCGGGCCCATCGGGAGCAGTACTTC. Protein: CASSRAHREQYF. The chain recombines TRBV12-3 or TRBV12-4 with TRBJ2-7; no reliable D call. Trimming stripped 6 bases from V and 7 bases from J, with 13 bases between. The CDR3 length is 12 residues.

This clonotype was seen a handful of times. In DNA form, the CDR3 reads TGTGCCAGCAGTTTATCTCGCAGGAAGGCTGAAGCTTTCTTT. Its translation is CASSLSRRKAEAFF. The rearrangement links TRBV28 to TRBJ1-1; unclear D gene. The CDR3 sequence is 14 residues long. Germline V gene data show CDR1 as MDHEN and CDR2 as SYDVKM. V lost 1 base and J lost 6, with 12 bases in between.

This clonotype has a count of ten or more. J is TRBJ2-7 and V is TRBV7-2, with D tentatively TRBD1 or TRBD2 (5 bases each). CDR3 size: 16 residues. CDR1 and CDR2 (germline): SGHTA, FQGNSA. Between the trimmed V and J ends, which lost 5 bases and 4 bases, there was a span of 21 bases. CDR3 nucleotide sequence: TGTGCCAGCAGCCCATTGGGACCGCCCATTTTATACGAGCAGTACTTC. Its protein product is CASSPLGPPILYEQYF.

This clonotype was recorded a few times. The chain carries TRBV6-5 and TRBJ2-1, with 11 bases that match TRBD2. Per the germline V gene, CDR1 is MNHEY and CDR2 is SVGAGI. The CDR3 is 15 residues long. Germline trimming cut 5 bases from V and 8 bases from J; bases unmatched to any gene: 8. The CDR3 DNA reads TGTGCCAGCAGTGCTCTAGCGGGAGGTGTCGATGAGCAGTTCTTC. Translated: CASSALAGGVDEQFF.

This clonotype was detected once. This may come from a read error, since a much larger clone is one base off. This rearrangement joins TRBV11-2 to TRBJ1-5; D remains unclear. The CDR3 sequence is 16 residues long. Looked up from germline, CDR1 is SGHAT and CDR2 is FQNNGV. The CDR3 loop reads CVSSLGPRASNQPQHF. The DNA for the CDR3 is TGTGTCAGCAGCTTAGGTCCTAGAGCCAGCAATCAGCCCCAGCATTTT.

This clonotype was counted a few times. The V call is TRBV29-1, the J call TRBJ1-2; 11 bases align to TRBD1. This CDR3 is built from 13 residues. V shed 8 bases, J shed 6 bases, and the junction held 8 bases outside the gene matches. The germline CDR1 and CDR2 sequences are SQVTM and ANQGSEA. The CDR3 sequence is CSLWDRGKDGYTF. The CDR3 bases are TGCAGCCTCTGGGACAGGGGGAAGGATGGCTACACCTTC.

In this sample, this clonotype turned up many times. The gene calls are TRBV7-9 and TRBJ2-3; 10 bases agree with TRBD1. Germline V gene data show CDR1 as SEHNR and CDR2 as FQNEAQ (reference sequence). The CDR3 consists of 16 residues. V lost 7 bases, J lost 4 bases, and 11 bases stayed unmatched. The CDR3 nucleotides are TGTGCCAGCAACCTTCCTCGGGACAGGGGACCAGATACGCAGTATTTT. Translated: CASNLPRDRGPDTQYF. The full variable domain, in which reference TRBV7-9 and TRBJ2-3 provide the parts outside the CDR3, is DTGVSQNPRHKITKRGQNVTFRCDPISEHNRLYWYRQTLGQGPEFLTYFQNEAQLEKSRLLSDRFSAERPKGSFSTLEIQRTEQGDSAMYLCASNLPRDRGPDTQYFGPGTRLTVL.

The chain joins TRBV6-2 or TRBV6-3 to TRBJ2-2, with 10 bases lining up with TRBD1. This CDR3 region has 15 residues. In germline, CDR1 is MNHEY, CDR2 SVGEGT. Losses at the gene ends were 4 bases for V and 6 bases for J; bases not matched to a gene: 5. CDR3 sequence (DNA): TGTGCCAGCAGTTTCCGGGACAGGGGTTCCGGGGAGCTGTTTTTT. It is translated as CASSFRDRGSGELFF.

The CDR3 nucleotides are TGCAGCGTTGGGAGGACAGGGGCAAACTATGGCTACACCTTC. This translates into CSVGRTGANYGYTF. The rearrangement joins TRBV29-1 to TRBJ1-2; 9 bases are shared with TRBD1. J gave up 2 bases and V 4 bases, and 5 bases lay outside the gene matches. This CDR3 comprises 14 residues. Germline CDR1 and CDR2: SQVTM and ANQGSEA. The whole variable domain, filled in from reference TRBV29-1 and TRBJ1-2, reads SAVISQKPSRDICQRGTSLTIQCQVDSQVTMMFWYRQQPGQSLTLIATANQGSEATYESGFVIDKFPISRPNLTFSTLTVSNMSPEDSSIYLCSVGRTGANYGYTFGSGTRLTVV.

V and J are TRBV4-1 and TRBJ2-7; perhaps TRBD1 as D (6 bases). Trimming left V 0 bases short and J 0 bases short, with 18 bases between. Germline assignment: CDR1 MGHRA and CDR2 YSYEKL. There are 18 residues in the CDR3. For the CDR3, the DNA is TGCGCCAGCAGCCAAGATCCCCCCGGACAGTTCGACTCCTACGAGCAGTACTTC. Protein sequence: CASSQDPPGQFDSYEQYF.

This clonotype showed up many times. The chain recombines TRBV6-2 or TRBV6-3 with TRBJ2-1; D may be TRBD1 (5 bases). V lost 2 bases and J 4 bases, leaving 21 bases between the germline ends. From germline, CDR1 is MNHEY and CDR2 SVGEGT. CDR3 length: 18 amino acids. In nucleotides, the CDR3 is TGTGCCAGCAGTTACCCCCCAGAGACAGAAAGGGTTTACAATGAGCAGTTCTTC. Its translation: CASSYPPETERVYNEQFF.

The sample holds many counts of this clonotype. The DNA of the CDR3 is TGTGCCAGCAGCTTCTCAATGAACACTGAAGCTTTCTTT. Translated: CASSFSMNTEAFF. The rearrangement joins TRBV7-6 to TRBJ1-1; D gene ambiguous. From germline, CDR1 is SGHVS and CDR2 FNYEAQ. The length of the CDR3 is 13 residues. The ends were cut back, 3 bases at V and 0 bases at J, with 5 bases in the middle.

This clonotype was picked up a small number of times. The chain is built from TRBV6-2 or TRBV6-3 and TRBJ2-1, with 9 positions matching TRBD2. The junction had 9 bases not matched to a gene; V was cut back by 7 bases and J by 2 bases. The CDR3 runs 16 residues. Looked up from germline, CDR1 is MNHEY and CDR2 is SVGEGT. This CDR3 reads CASKDLAGFPYNEQFF. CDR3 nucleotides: TGTGCCAGCAAAGATCTAGCGGGGTTCCCCTACAATGAGCAGTTCTTC.

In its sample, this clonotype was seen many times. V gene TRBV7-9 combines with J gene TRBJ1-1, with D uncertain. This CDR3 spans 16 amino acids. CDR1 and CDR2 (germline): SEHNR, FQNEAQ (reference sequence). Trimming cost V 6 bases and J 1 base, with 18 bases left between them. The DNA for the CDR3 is TGTGCCAGCAGATCTCCCCCCGGGCTCGCGAACACTGAAGCTTTCTTT. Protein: CASRSPPGLANTEAFF. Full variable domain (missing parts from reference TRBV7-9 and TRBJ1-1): DTGVSQNPRHKITKRGQNVTFRCDPISEHNRLYWYRQTLGQGPEFLTYFQNEAQLEKSRLLSDRFSAERPKGSFSTLEIQRTEQGDSAMYLCASRSPPGLANTEAFFGQGTRLTVV.

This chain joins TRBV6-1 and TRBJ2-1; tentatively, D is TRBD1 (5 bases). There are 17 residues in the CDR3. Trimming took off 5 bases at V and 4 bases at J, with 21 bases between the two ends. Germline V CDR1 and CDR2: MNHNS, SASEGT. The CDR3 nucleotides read TGTGCCAGCAGTTTCACCGTAGGCAGGGCTTTTTACAATGAGCAGTTCTTC. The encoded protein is CASSFTVGRAFYNEQFF.

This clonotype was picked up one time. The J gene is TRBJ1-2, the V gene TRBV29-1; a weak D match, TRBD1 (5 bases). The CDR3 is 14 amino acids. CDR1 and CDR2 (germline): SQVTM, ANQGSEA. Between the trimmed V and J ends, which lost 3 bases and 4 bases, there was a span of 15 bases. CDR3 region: CSVEVQGTSYGYTF. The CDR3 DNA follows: TGCAGCGTTGAGGTCCAGGGCACAAGCTATGGCTACACCTTC.

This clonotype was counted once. CDR3 region: CASNTPAGRSSTGELFF. The CDR3 nucleotides are TGTGCCAGCAACACCCCGGCTGGGCGTTCGAGCACCGGGGAGCTGTTTTTT. This sequence joins TRBV7-9 and TRBJ2-2; D call uncertain. Germline V lookup: CDR1 SEHNR, CDR2 FQNEAQ (reference sequence). The CDR3 contains 17 residues. V was shortened by 7 bases and J by 4 bases, with 22 bases between the two germline ends.

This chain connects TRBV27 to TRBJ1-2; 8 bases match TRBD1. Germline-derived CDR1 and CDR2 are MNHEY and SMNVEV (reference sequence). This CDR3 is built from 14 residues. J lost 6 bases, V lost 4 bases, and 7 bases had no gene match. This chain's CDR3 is CASSWSGGADGYTF. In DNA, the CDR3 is TGTGCCAGCAGTTGGTCAGGGGGCGCGGATGGCTACACCTTC.

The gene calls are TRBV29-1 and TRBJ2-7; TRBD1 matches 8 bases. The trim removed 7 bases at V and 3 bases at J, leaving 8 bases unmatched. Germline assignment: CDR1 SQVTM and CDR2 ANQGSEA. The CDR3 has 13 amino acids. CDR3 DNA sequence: TGCAGCGCTTGGACAGGGCGAGACTACGAGCAGTACTTC. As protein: CSAWTGRDYEQYF.

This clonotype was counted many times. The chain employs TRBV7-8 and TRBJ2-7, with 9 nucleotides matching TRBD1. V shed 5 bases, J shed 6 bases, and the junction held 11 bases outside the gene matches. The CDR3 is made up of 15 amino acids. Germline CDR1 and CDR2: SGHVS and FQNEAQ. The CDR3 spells CASSRLDRGKPEQYV. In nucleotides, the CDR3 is TGTGCCAGCAGCCGATTGGACAGGGGAAAACCCGAGCAGTACGTC.

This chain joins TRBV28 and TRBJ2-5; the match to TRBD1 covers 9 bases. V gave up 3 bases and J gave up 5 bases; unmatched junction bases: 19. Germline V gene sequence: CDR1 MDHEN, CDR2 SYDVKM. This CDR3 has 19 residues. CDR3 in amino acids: CASSFPRDREILGQETQYF. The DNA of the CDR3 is TGTGCCAGCAGTTTTCCACGGGACAGGGAAATTTTGGGCCAGGAGACCCAGTACTTC.

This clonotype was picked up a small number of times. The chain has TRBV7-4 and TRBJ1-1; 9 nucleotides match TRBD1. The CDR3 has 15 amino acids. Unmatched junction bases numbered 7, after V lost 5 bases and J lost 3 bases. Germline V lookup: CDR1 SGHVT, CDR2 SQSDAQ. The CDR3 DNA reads TGTGCCAGCAGCCCCACAGGGGGCCAGGACACTGAAGCTTTCTTT. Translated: CASSPTGGQDTEAFF.

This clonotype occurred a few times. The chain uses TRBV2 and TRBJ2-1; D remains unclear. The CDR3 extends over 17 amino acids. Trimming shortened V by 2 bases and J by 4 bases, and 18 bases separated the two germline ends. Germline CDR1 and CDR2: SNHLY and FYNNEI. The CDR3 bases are TGTGCCAGCAGTGAATACAGCCCCCACCTATATTACAATGAGCAGTTCTTC. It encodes CASSEYSPHLYYNEQFF.

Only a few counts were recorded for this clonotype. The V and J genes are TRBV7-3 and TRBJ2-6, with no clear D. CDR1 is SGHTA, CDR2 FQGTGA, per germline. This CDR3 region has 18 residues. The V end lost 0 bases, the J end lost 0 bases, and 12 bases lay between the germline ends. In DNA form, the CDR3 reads TGTGCCAGCAGCTTAACGGGTGCCAGGAACTCTGGGGCCAACGTCCTGACTTTC. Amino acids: CASSLTGARNSGANVLTF.

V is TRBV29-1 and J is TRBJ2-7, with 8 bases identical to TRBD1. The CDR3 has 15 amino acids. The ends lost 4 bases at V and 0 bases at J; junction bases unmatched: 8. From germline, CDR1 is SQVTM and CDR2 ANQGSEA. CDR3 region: CSVGTWTGSSYEQYV. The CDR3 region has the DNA TGCAGCGTTGGTACTTGGACAGGGAGCTCCTACGAGCAGTACGTC.

The CDR3 DNA is TGTGCCAGCAGCTTGATTGCGGCCTACGTCGAGCAGTACTTC. Translated: CASSLIAAYVEQYF. The genes are TRBV11-2 and TRBJ2-7; D uncertain. Looked up from germline, CDR1 is SGHAT and CDR2 is FQNNGV. The CDR3 is made up of 14 amino acids. V lost 3 bases, J lost 6 bases, and 15 bases lay in between.